What follows are 3 T cell receptor beta chains derived from one specimen sequenced in a study of regulatory T cells in long-lasting Graves disease. Regarding time point: newly diagnosed GD, antithyroid drugs for less than 3 months. With RNA extracted from PBMCs as input, the TCR library was made. Relying on iRepertoire HTBI primers and Arm-PCR of CDR3 regions, the team built TCR beta libraries. TCRdb analysed the multiplex PCR reads with MiXCR anew, one entry per CDR3 protein. The top ten hold about 11% of the sample, which has approximately 560,000 distinct CDR3 sequences, 16% seen once. The sample was also reused in another study, on T cells in Graves' hyperthyroidism and ophthalmopathy.

The sequences come from peripheral blood mononuclear cells (PBMCs), collected at new diagnosis, from a patient treated with antithyroid drugs. All receptors derive from a man younger than 35 with Graves disease.

This clonotype was counted at least ten times. V and J are TRBV7-3 and TRBJ2-2; D is ambiguous. This CDR3 is 14 amino acids long. Germline V gene sequence: CDR1 SGHTA, CDR2 FQGTGA. Trimming shortened V by 5 bases and J by 0 bases, and 7 bases separated the two germline ends. In DNA form, the CDR3 reads TGTGCCAGCAGCCATGGGGCGAACACCGGGGAGCTGTTTTTT. Translation: CASSHGANTGELFF. The entire variable domain, with the rest obtained from reference TRBV7-3 and TRBJ2-2, is as follows: GAGVSQTPSNKVTEKGKYVELRCDPISGHTALYWYRQSLGQGPEFLIYFQGTGAADDSGLPNDRFFAVRPEGSVSTLKIQRTERGDSAVYLCASSHGANTGELFFGEGSRLTVL.

V usage is TRBV19 and J usage is TRBJ2-3; D is tentatively TRBD1 or TRBD2 (6 bases each). Germline CDR1 reads LNHDA; CDR2 reads SQIVND (reference sequence). Trimming stripped 6 bases from V and 2 bases from J, with 15 bases between. There are 15 residues in the CDR3. DNA for the CDR3: TGTGCCAGTAGCAGGAAAGGGGGGCACACAGATACGCAGTATTTT. This translates into CASSRKGGHTDTQYF.

This clonotype was picked up many times. This sequence joins TRBV6-2 or TRBV6-3 and TRBJ2-2; D gene ambiguous. From germline, CDR1 is MNHEY and CDR2 SVGEGT. V was trimmed by 2 bases and J by 7 bases, leaving 17 bases between them. This CDR3 contains 16 residues. Written as DNA, the CDR3 is TGTGCCAGCAGTTACGCGAGTACGGTTATTAGCGGGGAGCTGTTTTTT. Its translation is CASSYASTVISGELFF.